This T cell receptor (beta chain) was captured in a study of blood T cell repertoires in COVID-19 (dated by TCRdb to about 2020). About the investigation overall: Samples covering the acute and convalescent phases of COVID-19 were provided by collaborators in the United States, Italy and Spain. Samples came from the ongoing ImmuneRACE study (first 160 participants) plus 1,254 subjects from 6 global collaborators. The material from the prospective study consisted of cDNA or gDNA derived from T cells, B-cell-depleted T cells, or PBMCs. Where available, HLA class I and class II types were taken from metadata supplied by the sample provider and were not determined by assay-based typing. A de-identified subject ID, COVID-19 status, age in years and sex were almost always included in the sample metadata. Deeply sampled blood TCRbeta repertoires from subjects exposed to, actively infected with, or recovered from COVID-19 were included in the dataset. The repertoires were released in a freely available public database intended as a resource for research on the immune response to SARS-CoV-2. Overall study outcomes, separate from this receptor: The amount of clinical and demographic metadata varied by source and participant and was provided uncurated.

TCRbeta CDR3 regions were amplified from genomic DNA using the immunoSEQ Assay, a bias-controlled multiplex PCR. From the authors' description of their analysis: Within the assay, amplification of reference gene primers was used to estimate how many nucleated cells each sample contained. To quantify the absolute abundance of each unique TCRbeta CDR3 rearrangement, sequence reads were collapsed and filtered. For each sample, productive Simpson clonality was calculated as the square root of Simpson's diversity index across productive rearrangements. TCRdb took over this immuneACCESS table, retaining in-frame rearrangements with V and J assigned. Such tables are incomplete; in checked studies, under half of the missing clones stem from an unresolved V gene, and the remainder is unexplained. The V and J calls and clone size are taken from that table; D and trimming were inferred from the DNA. This sample comprises about 140,000 clones, roughly 86% of them detected only once. The ten largest account for approximately 8.2% of the sample.

Whole blood was collected in K2EDTA tubes by collaborating institutions according to the institutions' own protocols. For TCRbeta analysis, collaborators shipped samples as frozen whole blood, isolated PBMCs, or DNA extracted from either of those sample types. In regard to this clone: The specificity of this receptor is unknown. No much larger clone exists at a distance of one base, and base qualities are not known.

V and J are truncated by 0 bases and 5 bases respectively, leaving an intervening sequence of 14 bases. The germline V gene encodes CDR1 SGHRS and CDR2 YFSETQ. Taken from cysteine to phenylalanine, the CDR3 has 15 residues. Only the CDR3 DNA is retained, 45 bases long and in frame from the first base. The receptor chain draws on TRBV5-1 and TRBJ1-2; the D gene is possibly TRBD1, with 6 bases matching. The receptor was derived from a woman aged 55 to 70 with acute or convalescent COVID-19. Material for sequencing was peripheral blood. The DNA sequence is as follows: TGCGCCAGCAGCTTGGGGACGACAGGAGATTATGGCTACACCTTC. The encoded protein is CASSLGTTGDYGYTF.